This T cell receptor beta chain was captured in a study of T-cell memory formation after mild COVID-19. In this sample, this clonotype turned up a few times. MiXCR, applied by TCRdb to the 5' RACE reads, yields one record per CDR3 protein. The sample holds around 250,000 distinct CDR3 sequences, approximately 15% seen once. Germline lookup yields CDR1 SGHRS and CDR2 YFSETQ. The CDR3 has 14 amino acids. V was pared by 6 bases and J by 3 bases, with 13 bases between. The sequenced sample was PBMCs or a T cell subset sorted from them (not recorded which). This receptor was identified in an adult woman who had mild COVID-19 (a few samples of this study predate the infection). Cell type and time point are not known. The chain combines TRBV5-1 with TRBJ2-1, with D tentatively TRBD1 (6 bases). The CDR3 sequence is CASKAVQGYNEQFF. As DNA, the CDR3 is TGCGCCAGCAAGGCGGTACAGGGCTACAATGAGCAGTTCTTC. The full variable domain, in which reference TRBV5-1 and TRBJ2-1 provide the parts outside the CDR3, is KAGVTQTPRYLIKTRGQQVTLSCSPISGHRSVSWYQQTPGQGLQFLFEYFSETQRNKGNFPGRFSGRQFSNSRSEMNVSTLELGDSALYLCASKAVQGYNEQFFGPGTRLTVL.